This record covers a single T cell receptor beta chain. Its specificity is not known. These data come from a study of CD8+ T cells in alopecia areata. Following extraction, RNA underwent reverse transcription to cDNA, which served as the sequencing template. Profiled with immunoSEQ multiplex PCR; TCRdb holds only in-frame clones, not every one. Altogether 90,000 to 130,000 clones are present, roughly 64% being singletons, with the ten largest covering 20% to 25%. Notes on the study in general: Normal-skin resident alphabeta T cells also appear among scalp sample sequences. The study found higher clonality in lesional than normal scalp, especially in alopecia totalis/universalis.

Cell sorting was applied to PBMCs, and CD4+ and CD8+ T cells were collected. Germline CDR1 and CDR2: MDHEN and SYDVKM. The CDR3 totals 14 residues. The V end was cut by 6 bases, the J end by 4 bases, with 15 bases between. Sequencing used CD8+ T cells sorted from blood. The source is a human donor in good health. The chain joins TRBV28 to TRBJ2-5; a weak D match, TRBD2 (6 bases). This chain's CDR3 is CASSSIGGGETQYF. CDR3 in DNA: TGTGCCAGCAGCTCTATCGGGGGAGGAGAGACCCAGTACTTC.